These 20 T cell receptor beta chains share one sample of origin, sequenced in a study of blood T cell repertoires in COVID-19. Only in-frame clones appear in the TCRdb table, and some are missing; sequencing was by immunoSEQ multiplex PCR. Among 70,000 or so clones, roughly 73% were seen once, and the ten largest hold 40% to 50%. Sequencing was carried out using peripheral blood. These receptors originate from a human donor in a cohort sampled during active COVID-19.

The chain has TRBV27 and TRBJ1-1; D ambiguous. CDR3 length: 13 residues. Between the trimmed V and J ends, which lost 2 bases and 4 bases, there was a span of 8 bases. The germline V gene has CDR1 MNHEY and CDR2 SMNVEV (reference sequence). The CDR3 bases are TGTGCCAGCAGTTTAGAGGGCCCCACTGAAGCTTTCTTT. Its protein is CASSLEGPTEAFF.

The genes are TRBV30 and TRBJ1-5; a possible D gene is TRBD1 (6 bases). The CDR3 totals 13 residues. The germline V and J ends were trimmed by 2 bases and 8 bases, with 13 bases remaining between them. Germline V gene lookup returns CDR1 GTSNPN and CDR2 SVGIG (reference sequence). The CDR3 region has the DNA TGTGCCTGGAGTTCTGGGGGCTTAAAGCCCCAGCATTTT. This encodes CAWSSGGLKPQHF.

The chain couples TRBV7-9 to TRBJ2-3; D might be TRBD2 (6 bases). The CDR3 totals 16 residues. Germline-derived CDR1 and CDR2 are SEHNR and FQNEAQ (reference sequence). Trimming pared 1 base from V and 3 bases from J, leaving 14 bases between. Written as DNA, the CDR3 is TGTGCCAGCAGCTTAGAGAGTAATGGGAGGACAGATACGCAGTATTTT. The encoded protein is CASSLESNGRTDTQYF.

The V gene is TRBV28, the J gene TRBJ2-3; TRBD1 matches 9 bases. Germline CDR1 reads MDHEN; CDR2 reads SYDVKM. The V segment lost 3 bases and the J segment 6 bases; nucleotides outside the gene matches: 10. CDR3 length equals 16 residues. CDR3 coding DNA: TGTGCCAGCAGTTTTAGTGTCGGGACAGGGCGTGATACGCAGTATTTT. This gives the protein CASSFSVGTGRDTQYF.

The chain uses TRBV10-3 and TRBJ2-2; 7 bases fit TRBD2. Trimming cost V 2 bases and J 6 bases; bases outside gene matches: 6. The CDR3 is 15 residues long. CDR1 is ENHRY and CDR2 is SYGVKD in the germline V gene. In nucleotides, the CDR3 is TGTGCCATCAGTGAGCGCGGGAGTAGCGCCGGGGAGCTGTTTTTT. It translates to CAISERGSSAGELFF.

The gene calls are TRBV7-9 and TRBJ2-1, with 9 bases that match TRBD1. The CDR3 has 15 amino acids. V lost 5 bases to trimming and J lost 4 bases; unmatched junction nucleotides: 6. Germline CDR1 is SEHNR and CDR2 is FQNEAQ (reference sequence). The CDR3 protein is CASSLRQGDYNEQFF. The CDR3 DNA reads TGTGCCAGCAGCCTACGACAGGGGGATTACAATGAGCAGTTCTTC.

This clone was recorded once. The V gene is TRBV5-1, the J gene TRBJ2-3; 8 nucleotides line up with TRBD2. Trimming removed 6 bases from V and 6 bases from J; junction bases left unmatched: 9. Germline V gene sequence: CDR1 SGHRS, CDR2 YFSETQ. This CDR3 has 14 residues. The CDR3 nucleotides are TGCGCCAGCAACTCTGTAGCGGGGCTCGATACGCAGTATTTT. It encodes CASNSVAGLDTQYF.

This clone was picked up one time. This chain uses TRBV28 with TRBJ2-7, with TRBD1 as a possible D gene (6 bases). CDR3 length: 15 residues. Trimming stripped 5 bases from V and 0 bases from J, with 14 bases between. Germline assignment: CDR1 MDHEN and CDR2 SYDVKM. CDR3 protein: CASSLLGQSSYEQYF. CDR3 in DNA: TGTGCCAGCAGTCTTTTGGGACAAAGCTCCTACGAGCAGTACTTC.

This clone was seen more than once but under ten times. The chain uses TRBV24-1 and TRBJ1-5; D not resolved. CDR3 length: 14 residues. Germline CDR1 KGHDR, CDR2 SFDVKD. The ends were cut back, 4 bases at V and 3 bases at J, with 9 bases in the middle. The CDR3 DNA sequence: TGTGCCACCAGTGAAGACGGGAACAATCAGCCCCAGCATTTT. Residues: CATSEDGNNQPQHF.

The chain carries TRBV30 and TRBJ2-5, with 8 bases fitting TRBD2. The V and J ends lost 2 bases and 5 bases, in that order; junction bases with no gene match: 4. Germline lookup yields CDR1 GTSNPN and CDR2 SVGIG (reference sequence). The CDR3 length is 13 residues. This chain's CDR3 is CAWSFGGAETQYF. The CDR3, as DNA: TGTGCCTGGAGTTTCGGGGGGGCGGAGACCCAGTACTTC.

The V gene is TRBV5-4, the J gene TRBJ2-4; D may be TRBD1 (7 bases). V was shortened by 4 bases and J by 5 bases, with 19 bases between the two germline ends. This CDR3 has 16 amino acids. Germline V gene data show CDR1 as SGHNT and CDR2 as YYREEE (reference sequence). The CDR3 sequence: CASSRGSSRGENIQYF. The CDR3 DNA is TGTGCCAGCAGCCGCGGATCATCCAGGGGGGAAAACATTCAGTACTTC.

The V gene is TRBV28, the J gene TRBJ1-6; unclear D gene. This CDR3 has 12 residues. Trimming took off 7 bases at V and 6 bases at J, with 7 bases between the two ends. CDR1 MDHEN and CDR2 SYDVKM come from the germline V gene. CDR3 sequence reads: CASTISNSPLHF. The CDR3 DNA follows: TGTGCCAGCACAATTAGTAATTCACCCCTCCACTTT.

The rearrangement joins TRBV14 to TRBJ1-1; D call uncertain. Germline assignment: CDR1 SGHDN and CDR2 FVKESK. The CDR3 has 15 amino acids. Trimming removed 1 base from V and 4 bases from J, with 13 bases in between. CDR3 nucleotide sequence: TGTGCCAGCAGCCAAGGAAACACCCCGATCACTGAAGCTTTCTTT. Translated, it gives CASSQGNTPITEAFF.

The rearrangement links TRBV6-4 to TRBJ2-3, with 12 nucleotides matching TRBD2. Germline V CDR1 and CDR2: MRHNA, SNTAGT. Germline trimming cut 5 bases from V and 2 bases from J; bases unmatched to any gene: 5. The CDR3 spans 16 residues. CDR3 amino acids: CASSTLAGGITDTQYF. The CDR3 DNA reads TGTGCCAGCAGTACCCTAGCGGGGGGGATCACAGATACGCAGTATTTT.

V usage is TRBV5-1 and J usage is TRBJ2-5, with 8 bases lining up with TRBD1. This CDR3 comprises 15 residues. Trimming took 0 bases from V and 2 from J; bases not matched to a gene: 3. Germline V lookup: CDR1 SGHRS, CDR2 YFSETQ. CDR3 DNA sequence: TGCGCCAGCAGCTTGGGACAGGGGCGGCAAGAGACCCAGTACTTC. It yields the protein CASSLGQGRQETQYF.

The CDR3 DNA follows: TGTGCCAGCAGTTTACCAGGGGAGAGCTCTGGGGCCAACGTCCTGACTTTC. It is translated as CASSLPGESSGANVLTF. The rearrangement uses TRBV28 and TRBJ2-6; tentative D call: TRBD1 (6 bases). Trimming left V 2 bases short and J 0 bases short, with 11 bases between. The CDR3 runs 17 residues. Germline assignment: CDR1 MDHEN and CDR2 SYDVKM.

V usage is TRBV7-9 and J usage is TRBJ2-1; D may be TRBD1 (5 bases). The CDR3 runs to 16 residues. CDR1 and CDR2 (germline): SEHNR, FQNEAQ (reference sequence). With 5 bases removed from V and 2 bases from J, the gap between germline ends came to 16 bases. The CDR3 protein is CASSPRLGVAYNEQFF. CDR3 nucleotides: TGTGCCAGCAGCCCCCGGTTAGGGGTAGCCTACAATGAGCAGTTCTTC.

The gene calls are TRBV5-1 and TRBJ2-5, with a tentative D call TRBD1 (5 bases). Between the trimmed V and J ends, which lost 4 bases and 1 base, there was a span of 14 bases. Germline V gene lookup returns CDR1 SGHRS and CDR2 YFSETQ. This CDR3 contains 15 residues. CDR3 sequence reads: CASSHIRQTQETQYF. The CDR3 DNA is TGCGCCAGCAGCCATATCAGACAGACCCAAGAGACCCAGTACTTC.

The chain couples TRBV10-3 to TRBJ1-4; TRBD1 matches 7 bases. J lost 5 bases, V lost 3 bases, and 6 bases had no gene match. The CDR3 is 15 residues long. Per the germline V gene, CDR1 is ENHRY and CDR2 is SYGVKD. The DNA of the CDR3 is TGTGCCATCAGTGACCCGGGACAGCTAAATGAAAAACTGTTTTTT. Protein: CAISDPGQLNEKLFF.

The V and J genes are TRBV11-2 and TRBJ2-5, with unresolved D. Germline V gene lookup returns CDR1 SGHAT and CDR2 FQNNGV. The CDR3 loop spans 13 amino acids. V was pared by 2 bases and J by 1 base, with 5 bases between. DNA of the CDR3: TGTGCCAGCAGCTTACTGAGCCAAGAGACCCAGTACTTC. Protein sequence: CASSLLSQETQYF.